Presented here are 29 T cell receptor beta chains from one specimen sequenced in a study of spatial heterogeneity in lung cancer. Indicated time point: blood at routine non-recurrence follow-up after resection. TCRdb itself ran the 5' RACE reads through MiXCR, one entry per CDR3 protein. The sample includes about 87,000 distinct CDR3 sequences, approximately 19% of them seen just once. The sample consisted of PBMCs, taken at follow-up. The source is a male donor with early-stage non-small cell lung cancer.

This clonotype occurred a few times. The chain has TRBV7-2 and TRBJ2-5, with D tentatively TRBD2 (6 bases). Trimming removed 5 bases at V and 4 bases at J, with 11 bases between. Germline V lookup: CDR1 SGHTA, CDR2 FQGNSA. The CDR3 runs to 13 residues. DNA of the CDR3: TGTGCCAGCAGCAAGACTAGGCTAGAGACCCAGTACTTC. This encodes CASSKTRLETQYF.

This clonotype was detected a few times. The CDR3 DNA is TGTGCCAGCAGCTCTCGGACTGATGAGGTCCAGTACTTC. It specifies CASSSRTDEVQYF. V gene TRBV11-3 combines with J gene TRBJ2-5; possibly TRBD2 for D (5 bases). CDR3 size: 13 residues. Deletions cut 4 bases from V and 10 bases from J, with 16 bases between. CDR1 SGHNT and CDR2 YENEEA come from the germline V gene.

V and J are TRBV4-3 and TRBJ2-5; 15 nucleotides line up with TRBD2. There are 16 residues in the CDR3. The V gene's germline CDR1 is LGHNA and CDR2 YSLEER. The V gene end was trimmed by 1 base and the J gene end by 3 bases; junction bases not matched to a gene: 0. CDR3 bases: TGCGCCAGCAGCCAAGGGACTAGCGGGGGGGAAGAGACCCAGTACTTC. Its protein is CASSQGTSGGEETQYF.

This clonotype appeared a single time. The rearrangement uses TRBV20-1 and TRBJ1-1; D is undetermined. The CDR3 has 14 residues. The V and J ends lost 3 bases and 1 base respectively, with 12 bases between them. Germline-derived CDR1 and CDR2 are DFQATT and SNEGSKA (reference sequence). CDR3 sequence reads: CSASDQEWNTEAFF. The CDR3 DNA reads TGCAGTGCTAGTGATCAGGAGTGGAACACTGAAGCTTTCTTT.

The V call is TRBV4-1, the J call TRBJ1-1, with TRBD1 as a possible D gene (5 bases). V lost 1 base and J 1 base, leaving 7 bases between the germline ends. Looked up from germline, CDR1 is MGHRA and CDR2 is YSYEKL. This CDR3 comprises 14 residues. CDR3 sequence (DNA): TGCGCCAGCAGCCAAGCGCAGGGGAACACTGAAGCTTTCTTT. It codes for CASSQAQGNTEAFF.

V gene TRBV7-8 combines with J gene TRBJ2-3; the match to TRBD2 covers 10 bases. CDR1 and CDR2 from the germline V gene are SGHVS and FQNEAQ. The CDR3 spans 18 residues. V was pared by 0 bases and J by 4 bases, with 10 bases of the junction left unmatched. The CDR3 DNA sequence: TGTGCCAGCAGCTTAGCCTTTAGTAGAACTAGCGGGGCAGATACGCAGTATTTT. Protein sequence: CASSLAFSRTSGADTQYF. Variable domain in full (rest from reference TRBV7-8 and TRBJ2-3): GAGVSQSPRYKVAKRGQDVALRCDPISGHVSLFWYQQALGQGPEFLTYFQNEAQLDKSGLPSDRFFAERPEGSVSTLKIQRTQQEDSAVYLCASSLAFSRTSGADTQYFGPGTRLTVL.

This chain connects TRBV27 to TRBJ1-6; TRBD1 matches at 9 bases. Germline V CDR1 and CDR2: MNHEY, SMNVEV (reference sequence). V lost 5 bases and J lost 7; bases outside the gene matches: 6. The CDR3 loop spans 15 amino acids. This CDR3 is CASSTWTGANSPLHF. Written as DNA, the CDR3 is TGTGCCAGCAGTACCTGGACAGGGGCAAATTCACCCCTCCACTTT.

This chain joins TRBV5-6 and TRBJ2-1; D is uncertain. Between the trimmed V and J ends, which lost 0 bases and 6 bases, there was a span of 7 bases. Germline CDR1 is SGHDT and CDR2 is YYEEEE. This CDR3 region has 13 residues. CDR3 bases: TGTGCCAGCAGCTTGGCGTCTGGCAATGAGCAGTTCTTC. Translation: CASSLASGNEQFF.

This clonotype came up many times. V gene TRBV10-3 combines with J gene TRBJ2-7; D perhaps matches TRBD2 (6 bases). Germline V CDR1 and CDR2: ENHRY, SYGVKD. V was shortened by 7 bases and J by 3 bases, with 19 bases between the two germline ends. The CDR3 runs 15 residues. CDR3 coding DNA: TGTGCCATCATGCGGGACTCCACACTCAACTACGAGCAGTACTTC. It translates to CAIMRDSTLNYEQYF.

This clonotype showed up just a few times. The V gene is TRBV20-1, the J gene TRBJ1-2; maybe TRBD1 (6 bases). The V gene lost 5 bases and the J gene lost 2 bases, with 15 bases spanning the gap. Germline V gene data show CDR1 as DFQATT and CDR2 as SNEGSKA (reference sequence). CDR3 length: 14 amino acids. The CDR3 region has the DNA TGCAGTGCTGCCCGAGGACAGATAAACTATGGCTACACCTTC. It specifies CSAARGQINYGYTF.

This chain joins TRBV10-1 and TRBJ1-1; D remains unclear. The V end was cut by 4 bases, the J end by 1 base, with 7 bases between. Per the germline V gene, CDR1 is WNHNN and CDR2 is SYGVQD (reference sequence). The CDR3 has 13 amino acids. The CDR3 sequence is CASSGTRNTEAFF. CDR3 DNA: TGCGCCAGCAGTGGTACGCGGAACACTGAAGCTTTCTTT.

The chain has TRBV5-6 and TRBJ1-1; D possibly corresponds to TRBD1 (5 bases). The V end lost 0 bases, the J end lost 0 bases, and 12 bases lay between the germline ends. This CDR3 has 16 residues. Germline V gene lookup returns CDR1 SGHDT and CDR2 YYEEEE. CDR3: CASSLADRGMNTEAFF. CDR3 in DNA: TGTGCCAGCAGCTTGGCGGACCGGGGGATGAACACTGAAGCTTTCTTT.

The V and J genes are TRBV12-2 and TRBJ2-7; TRBD1 is the table's D call and was not checked against the DNA. TRBV12-2 is shown as a pseudogene. This CDR3 region has 16 residues. The CDR3 loop is CASRPPTVRDRWEQYV. CDR3 DNA sequence: TGTGCAAGTCGCCCCCCCACAGTCAGGGACCGGTGGGAGCAGTACGTC.

This clonotype came up many times. This sequence joins TRBV7-2 and TRBJ1-6; possible D gene TRBD1, 6 bases. Germline values: CDR1 SGHTA, CDR2 FQGNSA. Trimming removed 5 bases at V and 7 bases at J, with 18 bases between. CDR3 size: 16 residues. CDR3 protein: CASSLISAGANSPLHF. DNA of the CDR3: TGTGCCAGCAGCCTAATTTCTGCGGGGGCAAATTCACCCCTCCACTTT.

V usage is TRBV20-1 and J usage is TRBJ2-7; 7 bases agree with TRBD2. CDR1 and CDR2 (germline): DFQATT, SNEGSKA (reference sequence). Unmatched junction bases numbered 8, after V lost 6 bases and J lost 3 bases. CDR3 length equals 13 residues. DNA for the CDR3: TGCAGTGCCCCTGTCGCGGGGGACTACGAGCAGTACTTC. Translation gives CSAPVAGDYEQYF.

This clonotype was found a few times. CDR3 loop: CASSPEGSGNTIYF. The CDR3 coding sequence is TGTGCCAGCAGCCCTGAAGGGTCTGGAAACACCATATATTTT. The chain carries TRBV7-9 and TRBJ1-3; no definite D call. The CDR3 sequence is 14 residues long. Germline V CDR1 and CDR2: SEHNR, FQNEAQ (reference sequence). V dropped 5 bases and J dropped 1 base, with 9 bases sitting between them.

The chain combines TRBV7-2 with TRBJ2-1; weak D call: TRBD2 (5 bases). The CDR3 covers 15 residues. CDR1 is SGHTA and CDR2 is FQGNSA in the germline V gene. Trimming removed 5 bases from V and 1 base from J, with 12 bases in between. The CDR3 is CASSTVSGSYNEQFF. As DNA, the CDR3 is TGTGCCAGCAGCACAGTGAGCGGTTCCTACAATGAGCAGTTCTTC. The variable domain in full, completed from reference TRBV7-2 and TRBJ2-1, reads GAGVSQSPSNKVTEKGKDVELRCDPISGHTALYWYRQSLGQGLEFLIYFQGNSAPDKSGLPSDRFSAERTGGSVSTLTIQRTQQEDSAVYLCASSTVSGSYNEQFFGPGTRLTVL.

The J gene is TRBJ1-1, the V gene TRBV7-9; unclear D gene. The V gene's germline CDR1 is SEHNR and CDR2 FQNEAQ (reference sequence). There are 14 residues in the CDR3. With 5 bases removed from V and 3 bases from J, the gap between germline ends came to 13 bases. The CDR3 spells CASSRGRSDTEAFF. The CDR3, as DNA: TGTGCCAGCAGCCGAGGTAGATCGGACACTGAAGCTTTCTTT.

This chain joins TRBV7-6 and TRBJ1-4; maybe TRBD1 (5 bases). Germline lookup yields CDR1 SGHVS and CDR2 FNYEAQ. Trimming took off 4 bases at V and 3 bases at J, with 12 bases between the two ends. The CDR3 is made up of 15 amino acids. CDR3 in amino acids: CASSSGTGANEKLFF. The DNA of the CDR3 is TGTGCCAGCAGCTCAGGGACGGGTGCTAATGAAAAACTGTTTTTT.

The chain carries TRBV19 and TRBJ1-5; tentative D call: TRBD1 (5 bases). V was trimmed by 10 bases and J by 6 bases, leaving 22 bases between them. Germline V gene sequence: CDR1 LNHDA, CDR2 SQIVND (reference sequence). The CDR3 spans 15 residues. The CDR3 loop reads CATNRRGEGSQPQHF. CDR3 DNA: TGTGCCACCAACAGACGAGGGGAGGGGAGTCAGCCCCAGCATTTT.

This clonotype has more than one count but fewer than ten. The CDR3 reads CASSPQGPGSDTQYF. The CDR3 DNA is TGTGCCAGCAGCCCCCAGGGACCAGGCTCCGATACGCAGTATTTT. The chain combines TRBV7-2 with TRBJ2-3; possibly TRBD1 or TRBD2 for D (5 bases each). This CDR3 has 15 residues. V was cut by 5 bases and J by 6 bases, with 18 bases left in between. The germline gives CDR1 SGHTA, CDR2 FQGNSA.

The chain carries TRBV18 and TRBJ2-2; 8 nucleotides match TRBD2. With V trimmed by 3 bases and J by 1 base, 10 bases remained unmatched. The CDR3 runs to 18 residues. The germline CDR1 and CDR2 sequences are KGHSH and LQKENI. CDR3 loop: CASSPLGASGQNTGELFF. The CDR3 coding sequence is TGTGCCAGCTCACCCTTAGGGGCTAGCGGGCAGAACACCGGGGAGCTGTTTTTT.

This clonotype was detected only a few times. The V and J genes are TRBV15 and TRBJ1-2; perhaps TRBD1 as D (6 bases). CDR1 and CDR2 from the germline V gene are LNHNV and YYDKDF (reference sequence). The CDR3 is 14 amino acids. Trimming cost V 5 bases and J 3 bases, with 13 bases left between them. This CDR3 is CATSPDRRDYGYTF. The DNA of the CDR3 is TGTGCCACCAGCCCCGACAGGAGAGACTATGGCTACACCTTC.

This clonotype was seen more than once but under ten times. This chain joins TRBV14 and TRBJ1-1; no reliable D call. Germline values: CDR1 SGHDN, CDR2 FVKESK. This CDR3 has 15 amino acids. V gave up 0 bases and J gave up 8 bases, with 16 bases separating them. CDR3 bases: TGTGCCAGCAGCCAAGAGGAGGGAGTGTTATTAGAAGCTTTCTTT. As protein: CASSQEEGVLLEAFF.

This clonotype has just a few counts. V is TRBV24-1 and J is TRBJ2-1; TRBD1 might be the D (6 bases). CDR1 KGHDR and CDR2 SFDVKD come from the germline V gene. CDR3 length equals 14 residues. V was trimmed by 9 bases and J by 7 bases, leaving 18 bases between them. CDR3 sequence (DNA): TGTGCCACCGTCAGGGGAATTGTCTGGAATGAGCAGTTCTTC. Amino acids: CATVRGIVWNEQFF.

V and J are TRBV7-6 and TRBJ2-6; D is ambiguous. V was shortened by 8 bases and J by 4 bases, with 12 bases between the two germline ends. The V gene's germline CDR1 is SGHVS and CDR2 FNYEAQ. The CDR3 loop spans 14 amino acids. CDR3 DNA: TGTGCCAGCCCCGAAGGGTCAGGGGCCAACGTCCTGACTTTC. It translates to CASPEGSGANVLTF.

The chain is built from TRBV19 and TRBJ1-5; D remains ambiguous. The CDR3 contains 13 residues. Germline V gene lookup returns CDR1 LNHDA and CDR2 SQIVND (reference sequence). Trimming removed 1 base at V and 5 bases at J, with 6 bases between. The CDR3 coding sequence is TGTGCCAGTAGTATAGGGAGGGATCAGCCCCAGCATTTT. Its protein product is CASSIGRDQPQHF.

This clonotype was counted at least ten times. The chain combines TRBV15 with TRBJ2-7; 7 bases fit TRBD2. The CDR3 is made up of 14 amino acids. Per the germline V gene, CDR1 is LNHNV and CDR2 is YYDKDF (reference sequence). Trimming removed 0 bases from V and 6 bases from J; junction bases left unmatched: 5. The CDR3 DNA is TGTGCCACCAGCAGAGATCGATGGGAGGGCGAGCAGTACGTC. Its translation: CATSRDRWEGEQYV.

This clonotype has more than one count but fewer than ten. The CDR3 coding sequence is TGTGCCAGTAGTTTCGGACTGAGTCCCCAAGAGACCCAGTACTTC. Encoded protein: CASSFGLSPQETQYF. This chain connects TRBV19 to TRBJ2-5; D perhaps matches TRBD2 (5 bases). This CDR3 region has 15 residues. Germline values: CDR1 LNHDA, CDR2 SQIVND (reference sequence). Trimming took off 5 bases at V and 1 base at J, with 14 bases between the two ends.